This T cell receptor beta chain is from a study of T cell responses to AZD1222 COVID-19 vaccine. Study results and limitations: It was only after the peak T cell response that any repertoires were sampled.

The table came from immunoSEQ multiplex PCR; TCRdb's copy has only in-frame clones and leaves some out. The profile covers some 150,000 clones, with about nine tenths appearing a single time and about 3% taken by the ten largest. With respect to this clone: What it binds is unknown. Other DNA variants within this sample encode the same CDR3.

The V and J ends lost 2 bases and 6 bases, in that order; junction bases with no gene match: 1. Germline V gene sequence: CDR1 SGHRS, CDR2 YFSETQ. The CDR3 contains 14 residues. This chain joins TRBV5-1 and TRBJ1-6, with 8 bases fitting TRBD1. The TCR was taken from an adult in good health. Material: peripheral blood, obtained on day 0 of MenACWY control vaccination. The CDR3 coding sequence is TGCGCCAGCAGCTTAGGACAGGGTAATTCACCCCTCCACTTT. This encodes CASSLGQGNSPLHF. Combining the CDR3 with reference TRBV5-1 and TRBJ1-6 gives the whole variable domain KAGVTQTPRYLIKTRGQQVTLSCSPISGHRSVSWYQQTPGQGLQFLFEYFSETQRNKGNFPGRFSGRQFSNSRSEMNVSTLELGDSALYLCASSLGQGNSPLHFGNGTRLTVT.